This T cell receptor (beta chain) was recorded in a study of shared clonotypes between healthy human individuals. Study-wide results and caveats: The study generally estimated greater richness for naive than memory subsets. Sampling included only blood; tissue repertoires likely differ. What limited the represented genetic and exposure-history diversity was the small number of donors.

It was at deep level that the assay was run. Clones were sequenced by immunoSEQ multiplex PCR, and TCRdb holds only the in-frame ones, with some missing. The table shows roughly 2.1 million clones, with about 93% occurring only once. In regard to this clone: Its antigen is currently unknown.

The naive CD8 fraction comprised CD45RO-negative cells positively selected for CCR7 and excluded terminally differentiated effector memory CD45RA+ cells. Sequenced material: naive CD8+ T cells from PBMCs. The TCR sequence derives from a young man in good health. Some clones in this sample may be carry-over from other donors' samples.

This CDR3 is CASSSTGLVEAFF. In DNA form, the CDR3 reads TGTGCCAGCAGCTCGACGGGTCTCGTTGAAGCTTTCTTT. This chain joins TRBV28 and TRBJ1-1, with no clear D. The CDR3 runs 13 residues. Germline CDR1 reads MDHEN; CDR2 reads SYDVKM. With 6 bases removed from V and 7 bases from J, the gap between germline ends came to 15 bases.